The subject of this entry is one T cell receptor beta chain. The data were obtained in a study of T cell changes during pregnancy in multiple sclerosis. Germline-derived CDR1 and CDR2 are MGHRA and YSYEKL. The V end was cut by 7 bases, the J end by 6 bases, with 18 bases between. The CDR3 spans 14 residues. Some clones are missing from TCRdb's copy, which holds only in-frame ones; the method was immunoSEQ multiplex PCR. The data contain about 38,000 clones, approximately 93% of them singletons. The starting material was CD8+ T cells from peripheral blood mononuclear cells, obtained in the third trimester of pregnancy. The sequence was obtained from a female donor with multiple sclerosis, enrolled in a pregnancy study. The chain employs TRBV4-1 and TRBJ1-1; possibly TRBD1 for D (5 bases). The CDR3 sequence is CASTETSSRAEAFF. The CDR3 nucleotides read TGCGCCAGCACGGAAACTTCCTCCAGGGCTGAAGCTTTCTTT.